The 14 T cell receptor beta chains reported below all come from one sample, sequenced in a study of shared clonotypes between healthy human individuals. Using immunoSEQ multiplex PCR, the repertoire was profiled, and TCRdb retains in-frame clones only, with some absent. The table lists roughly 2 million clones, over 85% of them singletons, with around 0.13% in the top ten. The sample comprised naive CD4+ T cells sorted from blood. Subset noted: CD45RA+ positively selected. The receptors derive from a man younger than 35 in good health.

The CDR3 nucleotides read TGTGCCAGCAGCTTAGTTGAGGGCGGGGAGCTGTTTTTT. It codes for CASSLVEGGELFF. V and J are TRBV11-3 and TRBJ2-2; a weak D match, TRBD2 (5 bases). The germline V gene encodes CDR1 SGHNT and CDR2 YENEEA. V was pared by 1 base and J by 7 bases, with 7 bases between. The CDR3 is 13 residues long.

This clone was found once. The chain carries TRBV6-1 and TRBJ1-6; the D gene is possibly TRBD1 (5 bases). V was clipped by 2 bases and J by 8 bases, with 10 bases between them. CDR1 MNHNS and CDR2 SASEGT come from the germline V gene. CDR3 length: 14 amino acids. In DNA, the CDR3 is TGTGCCAGCAGTGAAACAGGAATGTATTCACCCCTCCACTTT. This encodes CASSETGMYSPLHF.

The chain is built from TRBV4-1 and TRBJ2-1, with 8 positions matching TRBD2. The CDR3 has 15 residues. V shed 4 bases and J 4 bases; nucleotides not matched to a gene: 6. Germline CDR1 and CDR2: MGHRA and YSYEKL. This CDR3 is CASSPQLAAYNEQFF. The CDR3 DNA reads TGCGCCAGCAGCCCTCAACTAGCGGCGTACAATGAGCAGTTCTTC.

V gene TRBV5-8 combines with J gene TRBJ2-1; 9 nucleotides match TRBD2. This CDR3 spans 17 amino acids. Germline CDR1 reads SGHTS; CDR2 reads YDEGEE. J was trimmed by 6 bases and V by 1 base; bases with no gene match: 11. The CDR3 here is CASSLYRLAERFNEQFF. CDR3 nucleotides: TGTGCCAGCAGCTTGTACCGACTAGCGGAACGCTTCAATGAGCAGTTCTTC.

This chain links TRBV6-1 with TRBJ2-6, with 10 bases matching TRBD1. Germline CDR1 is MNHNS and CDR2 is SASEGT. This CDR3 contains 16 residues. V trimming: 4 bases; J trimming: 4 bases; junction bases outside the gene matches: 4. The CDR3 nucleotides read TGTGCCAGCAGTGGACAGGGGGCATCGGGGGCCAACGTCCTGACTTTC. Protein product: CASSGQGASGANVLTF.

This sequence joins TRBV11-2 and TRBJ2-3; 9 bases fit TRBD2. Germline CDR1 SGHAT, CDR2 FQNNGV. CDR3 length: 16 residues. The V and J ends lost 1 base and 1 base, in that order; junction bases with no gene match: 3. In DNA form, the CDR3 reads TGTGCCAGCAGCTTAGTGAGACTAGCGGGCACAGATACGCAGTATTTT. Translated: CASSLVRLAGTDTQYF.

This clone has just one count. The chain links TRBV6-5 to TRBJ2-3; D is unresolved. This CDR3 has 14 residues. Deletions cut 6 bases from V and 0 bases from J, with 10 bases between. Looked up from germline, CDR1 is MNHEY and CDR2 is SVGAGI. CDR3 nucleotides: TGTGCCAGCAGGACCGGCCGAAGCACAGATACGCAGTATTTT. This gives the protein CASRTGRSTDTQYF.

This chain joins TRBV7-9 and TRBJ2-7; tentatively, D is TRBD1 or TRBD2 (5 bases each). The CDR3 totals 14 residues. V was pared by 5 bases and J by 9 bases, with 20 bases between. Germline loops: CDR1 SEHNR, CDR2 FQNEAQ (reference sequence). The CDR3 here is CASSPYGTPRGQYF. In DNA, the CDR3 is TGTGCCAGCAGCCCTTACGGGACGCCCCGCGGGCAGTACTTC.

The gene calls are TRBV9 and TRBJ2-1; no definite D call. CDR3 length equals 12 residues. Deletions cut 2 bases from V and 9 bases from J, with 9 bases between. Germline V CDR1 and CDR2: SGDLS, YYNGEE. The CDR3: CASSVAFSEQFF. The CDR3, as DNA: TGTGCCAGCAGCGTCGCATTTAGTGAGCAGTTCTTC.

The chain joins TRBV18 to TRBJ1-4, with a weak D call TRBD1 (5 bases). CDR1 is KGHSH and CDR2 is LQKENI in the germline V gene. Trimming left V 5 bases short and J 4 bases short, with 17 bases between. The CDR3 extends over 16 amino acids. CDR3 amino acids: CASSGQGFGHNEKLFF. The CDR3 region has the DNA TGTGCCAGCTCAGGCCAGGGATTTGGGCATAATGAAAAACTGTTTTTT.

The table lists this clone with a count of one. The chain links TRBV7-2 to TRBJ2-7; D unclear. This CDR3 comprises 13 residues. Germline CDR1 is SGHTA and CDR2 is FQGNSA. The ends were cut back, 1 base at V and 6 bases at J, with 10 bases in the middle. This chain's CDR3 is CASSLVRFGEQYF. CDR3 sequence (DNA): TGTGCCAGCAGCTTAGTAAGATTCGGCGAGCAGTACTTC. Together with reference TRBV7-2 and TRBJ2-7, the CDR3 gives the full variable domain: GAGVSQSPSNKVTEKGKDVELRCDPISGHTALYWYRQSLGQGLEFLIYFQGNSAPDKSGLPSDRFSAERTGGSVSTLTIQRTQQEDSAVYLCASSLVRFGEQYFGPGTRLTVT.

CDR3 in amino acids: CASSLRSSGADTQYF. Here the CDR3 DNA reads TGTGCCAGCAGCCTTAGGTCATCCGGAGCAGATACGCAGTATTTT. The V call is TRBV6-1, the J call TRBJ2-3; D not resolved. CDR1 and CDR2 (germline): MNHNS, SASEGT. The V end lost 6 bases, the J end lost 4 bases, and 17 bases lay between the germline ends. The CDR3 is 15 amino acids.

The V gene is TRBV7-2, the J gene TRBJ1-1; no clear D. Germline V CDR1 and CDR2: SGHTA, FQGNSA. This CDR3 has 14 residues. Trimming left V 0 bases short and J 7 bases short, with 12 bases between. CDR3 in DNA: TGTGCCAGCAGCTTAGCCCACCTGGGTCTTGAAGCTTTCTTT. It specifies CASSLAHLGLEAFF. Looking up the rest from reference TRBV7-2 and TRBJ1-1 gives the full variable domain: GAGVSQSPSNKVTEKGKDVELRCDPISGHTALYWYRQSLGQGLEFLIYFQGNSAPDKSGLPSDRFSAERTGGSVSTLTIQRTQQEDSAVYLCASSLAHLGLEAFFGQGTRLTVV.

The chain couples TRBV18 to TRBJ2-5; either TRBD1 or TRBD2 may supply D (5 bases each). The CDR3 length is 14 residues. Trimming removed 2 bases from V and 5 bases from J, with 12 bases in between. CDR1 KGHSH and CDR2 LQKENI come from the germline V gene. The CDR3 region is CASSPSGTGETQYF. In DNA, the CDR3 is TGTGCCAGCTCACCATCCGGGACGGGGGAGACCCAGTACTTC.